These 8 T cell receptor beta chains originate from one sample sequenced in a study of T cells after yellow fever vaccination. TCRdb itself ran the 5' RACE reads through MiXCR, one entry per CDR3 protein. The sample carries about 260,000 distinct CDR3 sequences, roughly 13% recorded once. The source material was CD4+ T cells sorted from PBMCs, sampled 45 days after the yellow fever booster vaccination. Every receptor here comes from a man aged 25-45 years who received the YFV17D yellow fever vaccine.

The chain couples TRBV5-1 to TRBJ2-2; no firm D call. In germline, CDR1 is SGHRS, CDR2 YFSETQ. CDR3 length: 15 amino acids. V lost 2 bases and J 0 bases, leaving 8 bases between the germline ends. CDR3 sequence: CASSLYLSNTGELFF. The CDR3 coding sequence is TGCGCCAGCAGCTTATATCTATCGAACACCGGGGAGCTGTTTTTT.

The rearrangement links TRBV30 to TRBJ2-1; TRBD2 matches 8 bases. Trimming took 0 bases from V and 6 from J; bases not matched to a gene: 7. This CDR3 contains 15 residues. In germline, CDR1 is GTSNPN, CDR2 SVGIG (reference sequence). CDR3 amino acids: CAWSVPLAGSNEQFF. CDR3 in DNA: TGTGCCTGGAGTGTACCTCTAGCGGGTAGCAATGAGCAGTTCTTC. Full variable domain (missing parts from reference TRBV30 and TRBJ2-1): SQTIHQWPATLVQPVGSPLSLECTVEGTSNPNLYWYRQAAGRGLQLLFYSVGIGQISSEVPQNLSASRPQDRQFILSSKKLLLSDSGFYLCAWSVPLAGSNEQFFGPGTRLTVL.

This clonotype has ten or more counts. The chain uses TRBV9 and TRBJ1-5, with D perhaps TRBD1 (5 bases). Deletions cut 3 bases from V and 0 bases from J, with 10 bases between. Germline V CDR1 and CDR2: SGDLS, YYNGEE. The CDR3 runs 15 residues. The DNA of the CDR3 is TGTGCCAGCAGCGCCCGAGGGGTTAGCAATCAGCCCCAGCATTTT. Its translation: CASSARGVSNQPQHF.

This clonotype showed up just a few times. V and J are TRBV29-1 and TRBJ2-5, with a tentative D call TRBD1 (5 bases). CDR1 and CDR2 (germline): SQVTM, ANQGSEA. This CDR3 is built from 13 residues. Trimming took 4 bases from V and 5 from J, leaving 14 bases between them. The CDR3 protein is CSVVAQGQETQYF. CDR3 nucleotides: TGCAGCGTTGTTGCCCAGGGTCAGGAGACCCAGTACTTC.

A few counts support this clonotype. It is likely a read error, because the conserved phenylalanine at the end of the CDR3 is missing. Because the CDR3's place on the DNA is in doubt, the DNA is left out and the CDR3 is given as listed by TCRdb. The chain joins TRBV21-1 to TRBJ2-5. TRBV21-1 is shown as a pseudogene. From its first to its last residue, the CDR3 has 8 amino acids. This CDR3 is CASSKALL.

Turning to this clonotype: Sequence at one end of the junction differs from germline and may be a read error. J is TRBJ2-3 and V is TRBV24-1; D is possibly TRBD2 (6 bases). The CDR3 covers 16 residues. Per germline, CDR1 KGHDR and CDR2 SFDVKD. CDR3: CATSDPPGVDTETQYF. The CDR3 DNA is TGTGCCACCAGTGACCCCCCGGGGGTAGACACAGAAACGCAGTATTTT.

This clonotype was observed a handful of times. The V and J genes are TRBV15 and TRBJ2-5; unclear D gene. This CDR3 is 14 amino acids long. V was pared by 5 bases and J by 5 bases, with 15 bases between. Germline V lookup: CDR1 LNHNV, CDR2 YYDKDF (reference sequence). CDR3 in amino acids: CATSPQMLKETQYF. The CDR3 nucleotides read TGTGCCACCAGCCCACAGATGCTTAAGGAGACCCAGTACTTC.

Only a few counts were recorded for this clonotype. The chain uses TRBV4-3 and TRBJ2-1; D not resolved. CDR1 and CDR2 (germline): LGHNA, YSLEER. This CDR3 has 15 amino acids. V lost 0 bases and J lost 2, with 8 bases in between. The CDR3 sequence: CASSQDQTPYNEQFF. The CDR3 region has the DNA TGCGCCAGCAGCCAAGACCAAACCCCCTACAATGAGCAGTTCTTC.